This record looks at one T cell receptor beta chain sequence and its context. The data belong to a study of naive and memory T cell subsets. The beta constant-region primer was an equimolar mix of two oligonucleotides covering TRBC1 and TRBC2. A 12-nucleotide UMI and the SP2 primer were added to the cDNA 3' end by oligonucleotide ligation. TCRdb reprocessed the UMI-ligation and nested PCR reads with MiXCR, giving one entry per CDR3 protein. Counted here are 89,000 or so distinct CDR3 sequences, less than 15% occurring once; the ten biggest clones make up 0.7% to 0.95%. Deletions cut 6 bases from V and 7 bases from J, with 15 bases between. The CDR3 consists of 13 residues. CDR1 SGHTA and CDR2 FQGNSA come from the germline V gene.

The sequencing input was central memory CD4+ T cells from blood. The J gene is TRBJ2-5, the V gene TRBV7-2; D is undetermined. This sequence was found in a human donor in good health. The CDR3 DNA reads TGTGCCAGCAGTCCTATTACCCGAGGGACCCAGTACTTC. Translated, it gives CASSPITRGTQYF.